These 23 T cell receptor beta chains originate from one sample sequenced in a study of control samples from healthy donors and cancer patients. Clones were read by immunoSEQ multiplex PCR, and TCRdb kept only the in-frame ones, dropping some. The table includes about 61,000 clones, roughly 89% detected once. The specimen was PBMCs. The receptors originated from a man aged 55 to 69 with colorectal cancer.

The CDR3 DNA reads TGTGCCAGCAGTTCGACAGCGGGGCGAATCTCCTACGAGCAGTACTTC. This translates into CASSSTAGRISYEQYF. The rearrangement joins TRBV6-5 to TRBJ2-7; 7 positions match TRBD2. The CDR3 runs to 16 residues. Looked up from germline, CDR1 is MNHEY and CDR2 is SVGAGI. V lost 4 bases to trimming and J lost 0 bases; unmatched junction nucleotides: 9.

V is TRBV4-2 and J is TRBJ1-4; D gene ambiguous. The V end lost 0 bases, the J end lost 0 bases, and 11 bases lay between the germline ends. The CDR3 has 17 amino acids. Germline assignment: CDR1 LGHNA and CDR2 YNFKEQ. CDR3 nucleotides: TGTGCCAGCAGCCAAGATCAGACCCGGACAACTAATGAAAAACTGTTTTTT. Translating gives CASSQDQTRTTNEKLFF.

This clone was seen just once. This CDR3 reads CASGHVVNEQFF. The CDR3 DNA is TGTGCCAGCGGCCATGTGGTCAATGAGCAGTTCTTC. The chain recombines TRBV27 with TRBJ2-1; D unclear. V dropped 8 bases and J dropped 6 bases, with 11 bases sitting between them. The CDR3 is made up of 12 amino acids. Per the germline V gene, CDR1 is MNHEY and CDR2 is SMNVEV (reference sequence).

The chain combines TRBV7-3 with TRBJ2-5; weak D call: TRBD2 (6 bases). The CDR3 sequence is 13 residues long. Trimming took 1 base from V and 12 from J, leaving 15 bases between them. In germline, CDR1 is SGHTA, CDR2 FQGTGA. Here the CDR3 DNA reads TGTGCCAGCAGCTTAAAACCGGACGGGGGAAAGTACTTC. It yields the protein CASSLKPDGGKYF.

This rearrangement joins TRBV21-1 to TRBJ1-6. TRBV21-1 is deemed a pseudogene. This CDR3 is built from 16 residues. The CDR3 DNA reads TGTGCCAGCAGCAAAGGGGTCACGGGGAAAAATTCACCCCTCCACTTT. Its protein is CASSKGVTGKNSPLHF.

The rearrangement joins TRBV6-2 or TRBV6-3 to TRBJ2-2, with unresolved D. CDR1 and CDR2 (germline): MNHEY, SVGEGT. The ends were cut back, 0 bases at V and 7 bases at J, with 3 bases in the middle. The CDR3 consists of 12 residues. Written as DNA, the CDR3 is TGTGCCAGCAGTTACTCGATCGGGGAGCTGTTTTTT. Protein: CASSYSIGELFF.

The chain combines TRBV6-2 or TRBV6-3 with TRBJ2-4; the D gene is possibly TRBD1 (5 bases). Germline V gene data show CDR1 as MNHEY and CDR2 as SVGEGT. V was shortened by 4 bases and J by 0 bases, with 10 bases between the two germline ends. CDR3 size: 15 residues. The CDR3 protein is CASSSSGLAKNIQYF. The CDR3 DNA reads as TGTGCCAGCAGTTCGTCAGGGCTAGCCAAAAACATTCAGTACTTC.

The V gene is TRBV5-8, the J gene TRBJ1-1; 8 nucleotides agree with TRBD1. With 6 bases clipped from V and 5 bases from J, the junction kept 12 bases outside the gene matches. This CDR3 spans 15 amino acids. CDR1 SGHTS and CDR2 YDEGEE come from the germline V gene. As DNA, the CDR3 is TGTGCCAGCACGAGGGCAGGGGGCGGAAGAACTGAAGCTTTCTTT. It specifies CASTRAGGGRTEAFF.

The sample holds a few counts of this clone. This chain joins TRBV4-1 and TRBJ2-5; D gene ambiguous. Trimming stripped 0 bases from V and 5 bases from J, with 7 bases between. Looked up from germline, CDR1 is MGHRA and CDR2 is YSYEKL. The CDR3 runs to 13 residues. The CDR3 region is CASSQDFMETQYF. As DNA, the CDR3 is TGCGCCAGCAGCCAAGATTTTATGGAGACCCAGTACTTC.

V gene TRBV28 combines with J gene TRBJ2-5, with D tentatively TRBD1 (7 bases). The ends were cut back, 3 bases at V and 5 bases at J, with 19 bases in the middle. The germline gives CDR1 MDHEN, CDR2 SYDVKM. The CDR3 is 16 amino acids. This CDR3 is CASSFGWGDSGETQYF. CDR3 nucleotide sequence: TGTGCCAGCAGTTTTGGTTGGGGGGACAGCGGGGAGACCCAGTACTTC. Supplemented by reference TRBV28 and TRBJ2-5, the full variable domain reads DVKVTQSSRYLVKRTGEKVFLECVQDMDHENMFWYRQDPGLGLRLIYFSYDVKMKEKGDIPEGYSVSREKKERFSLILESASTNQTSMYLCASSFGWGDSGETQYFGPGTRLLVL.

The V and J genes are TRBV6-6 and TRBJ1-2; 7 bases agree with TRBD1. The CDR3 is 13 residues long. Germline values: CDR1 MNHNY, CDR2 SVGAGI (reference sequence). J lost 10 bases, V lost 1 base, and 6 bases had no gene match. CDR3 loop: CASSYFSDRAYTF. DNA of the CDR3: TGTGCCAGCAGTTACTTCTCAGACAGGGCCTACACCTTC.

This clone turned up a few times. The J gene is TRBJ2-7, the V gene TRBV19; weak D call: TRBD2 (5 bases). V gave up 5 bases and J gave up 4 bases, with 12 bases separating them. This CDR3 has 13 residues. Germline V CDR1 and CDR2: LNHDA, SQIVND (reference sequence). CDR3 sequence (DNA): TGTGCCAGTAGTGCCGGACTGATTTACGAGCAGTACTTC. It is translated as CASSAGLIYEQYF.

The rearrangement joins TRBV5-1 to TRBJ2-1; D assignment may be TRBD1 or TRBD2 (5 bases each). The CDR3 is 15 residues long. Trimming removed 0 bases from V and 10 bases from J, with 17 bases in between. Germline V gene sequence: CDR1 SGHRS, CDR2 YFSETQ. The CDR3 spells CASSLETRVRDEQFF. CDR3 coding DNA: TGCGCCAGCAGCTTGGAAACTCGGGTAAGGGACGAGCAGTTCTTC.

The V and J genes are TRBV3-1 (or the pseudogene TRBV3-2) and TRBJ2-2; TRBD2 agrees at 9 bases. The V gene's germline CDR1 is LGHDT and CDR2 YNNKEL (reference sequence). This CDR3 has 15 residues. The trim removed 1 base at V and 7 bases at J, leaving 4 bases unmatched. The CDR3 loop reads CASSQGGGAGGELFF. CDR3 sequence (DNA): TGTGCCAGCAGCCAAGGCGGGGGGGCCGGCGGGGAGCTGTTTTTT.

This clone was picked up one time. The genes are TRBV18 and TRBJ2-2; 8 bases agree with TRBD1. Germline V gene data show CDR1 as KGHSH and CDR2 as LQKENI. The junction had 5 bases not matched to a gene; V was cut back by 5 bases and J by 0 bases. The CDR3 runs 16 residues. The CDR3 spells CASSSDRASNTGELFF. The CDR3 nucleotides are TGTGCCAGCTCATCGGACAGGGCCTCGAACACCGGGGAGCTGTTTTTT.

This clone appeared once. This rearrangement joins TRBV12-5 to TRBJ2-7; 7 bases map to TRBD2. Germline lookup yields CDR1 LGHNT and CDR2 FRNRAP. CDR3 length: 14 amino acids. The V and J ends lost 4 bases and 2 bases, in that order; junction bases with no gene match: 5. The DNA for the CDR3 is TGTGCTAGTGGTTCTGGGGGGGGGACCTACGAGCAGTACTTC. Its translation is CASGSGGGTYEQYF.

This chain uses TRBV11-2 with TRBJ2-2; the match to TRBD2 covers 14 bases. The CDR3 is 15 residues long. Unmatched junction bases numbered 4, after V lost 5 bases and J lost 8 bases. Germline CDR1 reads SGHAT; CDR2 reads FQNNGV. The CDR3 sequence: CASSLGLAGGGELFF. The CDR3 nucleotides are TGTGCCAGCAGCCTCGGACTAGCGGGGGGAGGGGAGCTGTTTTTT.

The V call is TRBV28, the J call TRBJ1-2, with 9 bases fitting TRBD1. CDR3 length equals 14 residues. The V gene's germline CDR1 is MDHEN and CDR2 SYDVKM. Losses at the gene ends were 5 bases for V and 8 bases for J; bases not matched to a gene: 9. As DNA, the CDR3 is TGTGCCAGCAGTACCCCCGGGACAGGGAACGGCTACACCTTC. It yields the protein CASSTPGTGNGYTF.

This clone turned up a few times. The chain has TRBV19 and TRBJ2-1, with 10 positions matching TRBD2. The CDR3 runs 15 residues. V dropped 6 bases and J dropped 3; count of bases not matched to a gene: 5. Germline CDR1 is LNHDA and CDR2 is SQIVND (reference sequence). CDR3 residues: CASRQTSGVYNEQFF. The CDR3, as DNA: TGTGCCAGTAGACAAACTAGCGGGGTCTACAATGAGCAGTTCTTC.

V and J are TRBV15 and TRBJ1-2; a possible D gene is TRBD1 (5 bases). V gave up 0 bases and J gave up 2 bases, with 13 bases separating them. Germline V gene data show CDR1 as LNHNV and CDR2 as YYDKDF (reference sequence). This CDR3 region has 16 residues. The chain's CDR3 is CATSRDPLTANYGYTF. CDR3 DNA: TGTGCCACCAGCAGAGATCCCCTGACAGCGAACTATGGCTACACCTTC.

This clone was seen only once. This chain links TRBV3-1 (or the pseudogene TRBV3-2) with TRBJ2-5; TRBD2 aligns across 12 bases. Losses at the gene ends were 3 bases for V and 7 bases for J; bases not matched to a gene: 3. This CDR3 region has 14 residues. The V gene's germline CDR1 is LGHDT and CDR2 YNNKEL (reference sequence). CDR3 nucleotides: TGTGCCAGCAGCCAGGCTAGCGGGGGGGGGACCCAGTACTTC. Protein product: CASSQASGGGTQYF.

The chain combines TRBV4-2 with TRBJ1-2; D not certain. CDR3 length equals 14 residues. Germline CDR1 and CDR2: LGHNA and YNFKEQ. Trimming left V 1 base short and J 2 bases short, with 8 bases between. DNA of the CDR3: TGTGCCAGCAGCCAAGGTAACCTGAACTATGGCTACACCTTC. Protein product: CASSQGNLNYGYTF.

The chain employs TRBV6-5 and TRBJ1-3; the D gene is possibly TRBD1 (5 bases). This CDR3 is 14 amino acids long. CDR1 MNHEY and CDR2 SVGAGI come from the germline V gene. V lost 7 bases, J lost 0 bases, and 10 bases lay in between. The CDR3 coding sequence is TGTGCCAGCATTGGGGCGAACTCTGGAAACACCATATATTTT. Its translation is CASIGANSGNTIYF.